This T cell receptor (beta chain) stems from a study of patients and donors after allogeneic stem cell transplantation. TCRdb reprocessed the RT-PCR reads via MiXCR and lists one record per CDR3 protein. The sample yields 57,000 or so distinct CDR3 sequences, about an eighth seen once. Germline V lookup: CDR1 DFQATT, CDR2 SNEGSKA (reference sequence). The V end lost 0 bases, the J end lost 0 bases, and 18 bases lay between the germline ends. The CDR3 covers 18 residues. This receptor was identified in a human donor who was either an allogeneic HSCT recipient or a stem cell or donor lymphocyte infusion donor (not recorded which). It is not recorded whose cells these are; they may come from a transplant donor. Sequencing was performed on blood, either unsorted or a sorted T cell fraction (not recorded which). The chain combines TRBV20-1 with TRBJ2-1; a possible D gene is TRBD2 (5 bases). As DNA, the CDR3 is TGCAGTGCTAGAGATTTGAGTAACGGGAAGCCCTCCTACAATGAGCAGTTCTTC. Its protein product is CSARDLSNGKPSYNEQFF.